The rows below give T cell receptor beta chains drawn from one sample of a study of T cell changes during pregnancy in multiple sclerosis. Only in-frame clones appear in the TCRdb table, and some are missing; sequencing was by immunoSEQ multiplex PCR. The table records more than 55,000 clones, around 94% of them present only once. Here the sequenced sample was peripheral blood, taken in the third trimester of pregnancy. The receptors stem from a female donor with multiple sclerosis, enrolled in a pregnancy study. The CDR3 runs from the conserved cysteine through the conserved F or W. A D gene is named only where the DNA matches it firmly. Expanded clones are given a class, and other clones once, few, many or no size at all.

cdr3_aa: CAREGRNTQYF
cdr3_nt: TGTGCCAGGGAAGGGAGAAATACGCAGTATTTT
d_call: -
j_call: TRBJ2-3
v_call: TRBV2
clone_size: -

cdr3_aa: CASSVLDTEQFF
cdr3_nt: TGCGCCAGCAGCGTACTAGATACTGAGCAGTTCTTC
d_call: -
j_call: TRBJ2-1
v_call: TRBV4-1
clone_size: -

cdr3_aa: CASSPTSGQETQYF
cdr3_nt: TGTGCCAGCTCACCTACTAGCGGCCAAGAGACCCAGTACTTC
d_call: TRBD2
j_call: TRBJ2-5
v_call: TRBV18
clone_size: -

cdr3_aa: CASSLQGWETQYF
cdr3_nt: TGTGCCAGCAGTCTACAGGGTTGGGAGACCCAGTACTTC
d_call: -
j_call: TRBJ2-5
v_call: TRBV2
clone_size: -

cdr3_aa: CASSLRGLGIYEQYF
cdr3_nt: TGCGCCAGCAGCTTGAGGGGACTAGGCATCTACGAGCAGTACTTC
d_call: TRBD2
j_call: TRBJ2-7
v_call: TRBV5-1
clone_size: few

cdr3_aa: CASSEFIYVPTRRYSNQPQHF
cdr3_nt: TGTGCCAGCAGTGAATTTATTTACGTCCCCACACGGAGGTATAGCAATCAGCCCCAGCATTTT
d_call: -
j_call: TRBJ1-5
v_call: TRBV2
clone_size: -

cdr3_aa: CASSEARGKDTEAFF
cdr3_nt: TGTGCCAGCAGTGAAGCGCGGGGAAAGGACACTGAAGCTTTCTTT
d_call: -
j_call: TRBJ1-1
v_call: TRBV2
clone_size: -

cdr3_aa: CASSITGIDTQYF
cdr3_nt: TGTGCCAGTAGTATAACAGGGATTGATACGCAGTATTTT
d_call: -
j_call: TRBJ2-3
v_call: TRBV19
clone_size: -

cdr3_aa: CASRWHSSNQPQHF
cdr3_nt: TGTGCCAGTAGGTGGCACAGCAGCAATCAGCCCCAGCATTTT
d_call: -
j_call: TRBJ1-5
v_call: TRBV19
clone_size: -

cdr3_aa: CASSRAGSGGNIQYF
cdr3_nt: TGTGCCAGCAGCCGTGCGGGGTCAGGTGGAAACATTCAGTACTTC
d_call: -
j_call: TRBJ2-4
v_call: TRBV7-9
clone_size: -

cdr3_aa: CASSLGQGPDTQYF
cdr3_nt: TGTGCCAGCAGTCTCGGACAGGGACCAGATACGCAGTATTTT
d_call: TRBD1
j_call: TRBJ2-3
v_call: TRBV28
clone_size: -

cdr3_aa: CASSLPTGNTGELFF
cdr3_nt: TGCGCCAGCAGCTTACCTACAGGGAACACCGGGGAGCTGTTTTTT
d_call: -
j_call: TRBJ2-2
v_call: TRBV5-1
clone_size: -

cdr3_aa: CASSQPTGQSPYEQYF
cdr3_nt: TGCGCCAGCAGCCAACCGACGGGACAGAGTCCCTACGAGCAGTACTTC
d_call: TRBD1
j_call: TRBJ2-7
v_call: TRBV4-1
clone_size: -

cdr3_aa: CASSGTSGSVNEQFF
cdr3_nt: TGTGCCAGCAGTGGGACTAGCGGGAGTGTCAATGAGCAGTTCTTC
d_call: TRBD2
j_call: TRBJ2-1
v_call: TRBV6-1
clone_size: -

cdr3_aa: CASSIRSGTTQYEQYF
cdr3_nt: TGTGCCAGTAGTATAAGAAGCGGGACGACCCAGTACGAGCAGTACTTC
d_call: TRBD2
j_call: TRBJ2-7
v_call: TRBV19
clone_size: -

cdr3_aa: CASSLEPSGRLTDTQYF
cdr3_nt: TGCGCCAGCAGCTTGGAACCTAGCGGGAGACTCACAGATACGCAGTATTTT
d_call: TRBD2
j_call: TRBJ2-3
v_call: TRBV5-1
clone_size: once

cdr3_aa: CASSPGAGGGDTQYF
cdr3_nt: TGCGCCAGCAGTCCCGGGGCGGGAGGGGGCGATACGCAGTATTTT
d_call: TRBD2
j_call: TRBJ2-3
v_call: TRBV5-1
clone_size: -

cdr3_aa: CASSPRDSSYEQYF
cdr3_nt: TGCGCCAGCAGCCCAAGGGACAGCTCCTACGAGCAGTACTTC
d_call: TRBD1
j_call: TRBJ2-7
v_call: TRBV4-1
clone_size: -